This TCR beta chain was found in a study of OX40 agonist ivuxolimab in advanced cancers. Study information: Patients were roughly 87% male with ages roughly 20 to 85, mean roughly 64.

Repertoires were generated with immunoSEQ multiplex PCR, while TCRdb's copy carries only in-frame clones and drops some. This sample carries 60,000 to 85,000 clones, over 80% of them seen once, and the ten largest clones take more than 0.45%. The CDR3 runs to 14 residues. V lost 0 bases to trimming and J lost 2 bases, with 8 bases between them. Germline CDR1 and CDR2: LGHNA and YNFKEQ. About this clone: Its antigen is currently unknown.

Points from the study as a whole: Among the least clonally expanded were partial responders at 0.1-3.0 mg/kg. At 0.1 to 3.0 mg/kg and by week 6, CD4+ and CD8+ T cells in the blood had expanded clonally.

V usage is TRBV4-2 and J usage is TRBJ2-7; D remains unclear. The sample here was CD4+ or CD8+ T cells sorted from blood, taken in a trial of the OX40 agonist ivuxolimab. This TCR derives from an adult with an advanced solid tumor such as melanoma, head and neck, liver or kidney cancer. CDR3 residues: CASSQDQVPYEQYF. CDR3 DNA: TGTGCCAGCAGCCAAGATCAGGTCCCCTACGAGCAGTACTTC.